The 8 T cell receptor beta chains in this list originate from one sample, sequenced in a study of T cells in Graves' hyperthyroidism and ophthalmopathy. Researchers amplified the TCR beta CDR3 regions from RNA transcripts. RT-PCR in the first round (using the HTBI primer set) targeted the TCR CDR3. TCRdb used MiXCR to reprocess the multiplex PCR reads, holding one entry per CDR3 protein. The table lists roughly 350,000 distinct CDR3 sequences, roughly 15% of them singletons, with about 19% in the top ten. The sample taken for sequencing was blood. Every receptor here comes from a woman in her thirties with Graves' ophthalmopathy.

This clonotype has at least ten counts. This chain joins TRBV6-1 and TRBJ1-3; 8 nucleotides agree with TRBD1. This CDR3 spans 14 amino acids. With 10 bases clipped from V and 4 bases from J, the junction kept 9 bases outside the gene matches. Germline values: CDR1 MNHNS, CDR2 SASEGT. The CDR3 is CATTTGTGGNTIYF. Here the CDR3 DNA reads TGTGCCACAACTACCGGGACAGGAGGAAACACCATATATTTT.

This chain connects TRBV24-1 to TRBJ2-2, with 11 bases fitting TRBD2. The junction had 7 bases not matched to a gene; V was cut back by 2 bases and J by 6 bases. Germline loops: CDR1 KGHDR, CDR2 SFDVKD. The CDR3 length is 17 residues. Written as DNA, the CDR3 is TGTGCCACCAGTGATTGGGCTAGCGGGGGGTCCCCCGGGGAGCTGTTTTTT. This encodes CATSDWASGGSPGELFF.

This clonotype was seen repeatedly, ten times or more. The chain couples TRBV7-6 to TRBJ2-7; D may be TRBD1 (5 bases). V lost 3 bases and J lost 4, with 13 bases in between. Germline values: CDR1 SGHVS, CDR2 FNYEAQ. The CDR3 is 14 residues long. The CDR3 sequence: CASSLTVPGYEQYF. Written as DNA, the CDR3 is TGTGCCAGCAGCTTGACAGTTCCAGGGTACGAGCAGTACTTC.

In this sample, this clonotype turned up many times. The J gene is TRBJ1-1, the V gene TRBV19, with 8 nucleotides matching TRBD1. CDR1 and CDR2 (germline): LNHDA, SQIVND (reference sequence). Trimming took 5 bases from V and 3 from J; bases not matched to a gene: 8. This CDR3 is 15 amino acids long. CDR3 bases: TGTGCCAGTAGTGCACGACAGGGGTGGGACACTGAAGCTTTCTTT. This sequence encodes CASSARQGWDTEAFF.

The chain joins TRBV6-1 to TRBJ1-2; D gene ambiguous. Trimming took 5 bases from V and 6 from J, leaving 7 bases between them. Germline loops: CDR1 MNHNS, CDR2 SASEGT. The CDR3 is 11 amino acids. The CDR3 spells CASSLMNGYTF. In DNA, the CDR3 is TGTGCCAGCAGTCTAATGAATGGCTACACCTTC.

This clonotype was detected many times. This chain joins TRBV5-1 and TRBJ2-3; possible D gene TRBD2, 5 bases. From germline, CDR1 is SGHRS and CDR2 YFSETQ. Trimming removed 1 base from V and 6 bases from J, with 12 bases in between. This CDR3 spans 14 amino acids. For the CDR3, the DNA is TGCGCCAGCAGCTTGATGGCAGAGGGTGATACGCAGTATTTT. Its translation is CASSLMAEGDTQYF.

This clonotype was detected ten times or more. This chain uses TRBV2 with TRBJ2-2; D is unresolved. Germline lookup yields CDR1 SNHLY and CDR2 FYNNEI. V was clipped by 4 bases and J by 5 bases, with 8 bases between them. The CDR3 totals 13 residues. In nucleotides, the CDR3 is TGTGCCAGCAGTGTTGTAGAAACCGGGGAGCTGTTTTTT. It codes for CASSVVETGELFF. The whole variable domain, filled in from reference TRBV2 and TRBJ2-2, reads EPEVTQTPSHQVTQMGQEVILRCVPISNHLYFYWYRQILGQKVEFLVSFYNNEISEKSEIFDDQFSVERPDGSNFTLKIRSTKLEDSAMYFCASSVVETGELFFGEGSRLTVL.

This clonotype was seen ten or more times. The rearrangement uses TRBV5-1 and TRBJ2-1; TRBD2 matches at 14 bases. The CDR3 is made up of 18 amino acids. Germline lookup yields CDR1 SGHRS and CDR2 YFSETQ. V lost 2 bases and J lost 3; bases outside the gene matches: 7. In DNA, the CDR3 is TGCGCCAGCAGCTTAAGACTAGCGGGGGGGCCGGACTACAATGAGCAGTTCTTC. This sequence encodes CASSLRLAGGPDYNEQFF.